These T cell receptor beta chains were read from a single sample in a study of T cell responses to AZD1222 COVID-19 vaccine. Profiling relied on immunoSEQ multiplex PCR, and the TCRdb table lists in-frame clones only, not all of them. Of about 120,000 clones listed, 92% were seen once; the top ten hold 0.8% to 1.1%. The source material was peripheral blood, sampled on day 0 of AZD1222 vaccination. These receptors originate from an adult in good health. CDR3s leave out the opening cysteine and the closing phenylalanine or tryptophan. The order of the fields is V gene, CDR3 protein.

TRBV19	ASTNSVGGSYEQY
TRBV28	ASSLGGVQETQY
TRBV5-1	ASRTDYSGNTIY
TRBV9	ASSATPSGVTYGYT
TRBV2	ASSSFSLSQETQY
TRBV5-1	ASSLRTGAETQY
TRBV7-8	ASSAGGVSYEQY
TRBV3-1/TRBV3-2	ASSQEYSGRPNEQF
TRBV9	ASSVEYRGDTIY
TRBV28	ASVGRVVEQY
TRBV27	ASSLNTVYRQPQH
TRBV30	AWSRPQAGRRETQY
TRBV11-2	ASSLVSGDYEQY
TRBV5-4	ASSLAKQGRETQY
TRBV9	ASSARVDVLNTEAF
TRBV6-5	ASSFGRETQY
TRBV2	ASNTGTGELF
TRBV5-8	ASSKGRVTGELF
TRBV5-1	ASSPRPRQGDSYNEQF
TRBV30	AAYRGREQF
TRBV7-3	ASSLQGLNSPLH
TRBV28	ASSNNRNTIY
TRBV11-1	ASSTDRGARWV
TRBV19	ASSRRQGVRDGYQETQY
TRBV13	ASSSTAHRGLTDTQY
TRBV5-1	ASSLGLAGAYEQY
TRBV19	ASSITETRFSDEQF
TRBV30	AWSVWLDEQY
TRBV7-9	ASSQGGETQY
TRBV5-1	ASSLDRGQDGYT
TRBV5-1	ASSLGQGETQY
TRBV20-1	SASGTGGQGYT
TRBV10-3	AIRPDRTTEAF
TRBV2	ASTTPVGKLF
TRBV3-1/TRBV3-2	ASSQGVGVIYEQY
TRBV10-3	AITGGFNQPQH
TRBV20-1	SASLPGGSYEQY
TRBV24-1	ATSPGGTSYEQY
TRBV12-5	ASATLAGDEQF
TRBV5-1	ASSLEQGSRVGEKLF
TRBV4-1	ASSQEFARGYGYT
TRBV30	AWSPTTARGGQGGYT
TRBV6-5	ASNGQGYEQY
TRBV3-1/TRBV3-2	ASSQGGFGQGASNYGYT
TRBV30	AWSISRAGEQF
TRBV5-6	ASSVAGTAGNTIY
TRBV3-1/TRBV3-2	ASSQSDTQY
TRBV13	ASSFGVSANSPLH
TRBV6-5	ASSYSGGVTEAF
TRBV4-2	ASSQDQQAMNQPQH
TRBV6-5	ASARGGDTEAF
TRBV3-1/TRBV3-2	ASSQTNYGYT
TRBV28	ASSSLGNTIY